The 11 T cell receptor beta chains presented below share a single source sample, sequenced in a study of blood T cell repertoires in COVID-19. The data were produced by immunoSEQ multiplex PCR, yet TCRdb's version contains in-frame clones alone and is incomplete. The sample holds about 480,000 clones, roughly 90% seen once. Material for sequencing was PBMCs or T cells enriched from blood (not recorded which). These receptors were collected from a woman aged 40 to 50 who had recovered from COVID-19.

The chain links TRBV11-3 to TRBJ1-2, with a possible D match to TRBD1 (6 bases). The CDR3 has 15 residues. V lost 0 bases to trimming and J lost 4 bases, with 12 bases between them. Germline assignment: CDR1 SGHNT and CDR2 YENEEA. The CDR3 nucleotides read TGTGCCAGCAGCTTAGAGGGGGCGAAGTTCTATGGCTACACCTTC. Translated, it gives CASSLEGAKFYGYTF.

The chain links TRBV7-9 to TRBJ1-2; 7 nucleotides agree with TRBD1. Per the germline V gene, CDR1 is SEHNR and CDR2 is FQNEAQ (reference sequence). This CDR3 has 12 amino acids. V was clipped by 3 bases and J by 8 bases; unmatched bases: 3. The CDR3 spells CASSFDRDGYTF. The CDR3 bases are TGTGCCAGCAGCTTCGACAGGGACGGCTACACCTTC.

The chain has TRBV29-1 and TRBJ1-6; D is possibly TRBD1 (5 bases). Germline loops: CDR1 SQVTM, CDR2 ANQGSEA. The CDR3 is 13 amino acids. The germline V and J ends were trimmed by 6 bases and 2 bases, with 8 bases remaining between them. The CDR3 reads CSVRQTYNSPLHF. CDR3 sequence (DNA): TGCAGCGTCCGACAGACCTATAATTCACCCCTCCACTTT.

This chain joins TRBV7-2 and TRBJ2-7; 7 bases match TRBD1. The V gene end was trimmed by 4 bases and the J gene end by 0 bases; junction bases not matched to a gene: 6. The CDR3 extends over 15 amino acids. Germline lookup yields CDR1 SGHTA and CDR2 FQGNSA. The CDR3 sequence is CASSSKGQSSYEQYF. CDR3 DNA sequence: TGTGCCAGCAGCTCTAAGGGACAGAGCTCCTACGAGCAGTACTTC.

The chain carries TRBV3-1 (or the pseudogene TRBV3-2) and TRBJ2-6; 8 bases are shared with TRBD1. Germline V gene sequence: CDR1 LGHDT, CDR2 YNNKEL (reference sequence). This CDR3 region has 19 residues. V shed 1 base, J shed 0 bases, and the junction held 8 bases outside the gene matches. The CDR3 nucleotides read TGTGCCAGCAGCCAAGGAGTAGGACAGGGAGACTCTGGGGCCAACGTCCTGACTTTC. This gives the protein CASSQGVGQGDSGANVLTF.

A remark on this clone: This same CDR3 is encoded by further DNA sequences in the sample. This chain links TRBV6-5 with TRBJ1-3; no firm D call. The CDR3 consists of 12 residues. Germline-derived CDR1 and CDR2 are MNHEY and SVGAGI. V was cut by 6 bases and J by 4 bases, with 7 bases left in between. CDR3: CASRASGNTIYF. CDR3 in DNA: TGTGCCAGCAGGGCATCCGGAAACACCATATATTTT.

CDR3 sequence (DNA): TGTGCCAGCAGCCGAAGCCCGGGACAGGCTTCCTACGAGCAGTACTTC. Translation: CASSRSPGQASYEQYF. J is TRBJ2-7 and V is TRBV7-8, with 8 bases fitting TRBD1. J lost 1 base, V lost 5 bases, and 10 bases had no gene match. The germline V gene encodes CDR1 SGHVS and CDR2 FQNEAQ. CDR3 length: 16 residues.

The rearrangement links TRBV6-6 to TRBJ1-2, with D perhaps matching TRBD1 (6 bases). The CDR3 has 11 residues. The V and J ends lost 8 bases and 7 bases respectively, with 11 bases between them. The germline V gene has CDR1 MNHNY and CDR2 SVGAGI (reference sequence). The CDR3 spells CASLGGAGYTF. In nucleotides, the CDR3 is TGTGCCAGCCTCGGGGGGGCTGGCTACACCTTC.

The chain couples TRBV6-5 to TRBJ1-2; no clear D. Trimming took off 1 base at V and 4 bases at J, with 7 bases between the two ends. Per germline, CDR1 MNHEY and CDR2 SVGAGI. The CDR3 spans 13 residues. CDR3 DNA sequence: TGTGCCAGCAGTTACTTGGCCCGCTATGGCTACACCTTC. Encoded protein: CASSYLARYGYTF.

V is TRBV11-2 and J is TRBJ1-6; tentatively, D is TRBD1 (6 bases). V lost 5 bases to trimming and J lost 8 bases, with 13 bases between them. The CDR3 sequence is 14 residues long. The germline gives CDR1 SGHAT, CDR2 FQNNGV. The CDR3 sequence: CASSPTGTYSPLHF. The CDR3 region has the DNA TGTGCCAGCAGCCCTACAGGGACCTATTCACCCCTCCACTTT.

The gene calls are TRBV2 and TRBJ2-7; TRBD1 aligns across 8 bases. The length of the CDR3 is 12 residues. Germline V gives CDR1 SNHLY, CDR2 FYNNEI. V trimming: 6 bases; J trimming: 3 bases; junction bases outside the gene matches: 1. The CDR3 sequence: CASRDRGYEQYF. The CDR3, as DNA: TGTGCCAGCAGAGACAGGGGCTACGAGCAGTACTTC. The full variable domain, completed using reference TRBV2 and TRBJ2-7, is EPEVTQTPSHQVTQMGQEVILRCVPISNHLYFYWYRQILGQKVEFLVSFYNNEISEKSEIFDDQFSVERPDGSNFTLKIRSTKLEDSAMYFCASRDRGYEQYFGPGTRLTVT.